This TCR beta chain was found in a study of post-analysis software for immune sequencing data. Study-level information: Relapsing-remitting, secondary progressive and progressive-relapsing forms of multiple sclerosis all featured among disease courses. Study-wide results and caveats: Normalized Chao1 diversity was significantly lower in multiple sclerosis patients than in controls. About five TRBV segments occurring more often in patients than controls included TRBV5-6, TRBV5-1 and TRBV20-1.

The TCR beta cDNA libraries contained unique molecular identifiers. T cells numbering roughly 1 to 10 million yielded roughly 0.5 million cDNA molecules. Via MiXCR, TCRdb re-called the PCR reads, giving one row per CDR3 protein. The sample yields some 500,000 distinct CDR3 sequences, around 40% seen once. The germline gives CDR1 SGHTA, CDR2 FQGNSA. V lost 4 bases to trimming and J lost 3 bases; unmatched junction nucleotides: 1. The CDR3 extends over 13 amino acids. Concerning this clonotype: Antigen specificity is unknown.

The V call is TRBV7-2, the J call TRBJ2-7, with 9 bases matching TRBD1. The sequenced sample consisted of blood. This clonotype was sampled from a girl aged 10 to 17 with multiple sclerosis. The CDR3 protein is CASSWDRDYEQYF. DNA of the CDR3: TGTGCCAGCAGCTGGGACAGGGACTACGAGCAGTACTTC.